This T cell receptor (beta chain) is drawn from a study of graft-versus-host responses after intestinal transplantation. Notes on this clone: The antigen remains unidentified.

Looked up from germline, CDR1 is SGDLS and CDR2 is YYNGEE. This CDR3 contains 13 residues. Trimming shortened V by 0 bases and J by 0 bases, and 4 bases separated the two germline ends. Data came from immunoSEQ multiplex PCR; TCRdb stores just in-frame clones and leaves some out. The repertoire holds 90,000 to 95,000 clones, with roughly 90% as singletons. The TCR sequence derives from a human donor who received an intestinal transplant. Sequences were derived from unstimulated CD8+ T cells sorted from spleen or lymph node cells, sampled before intestinal transplant. The V gene is TRBV9, the J gene TRBJ2-7; D not resolved. CDR3 nucleotides: TGTGCCAGCAGCGTAGACAGCTCCTACGAGCAGTACTTC. Its translation is CASSVDSSYEQYF.